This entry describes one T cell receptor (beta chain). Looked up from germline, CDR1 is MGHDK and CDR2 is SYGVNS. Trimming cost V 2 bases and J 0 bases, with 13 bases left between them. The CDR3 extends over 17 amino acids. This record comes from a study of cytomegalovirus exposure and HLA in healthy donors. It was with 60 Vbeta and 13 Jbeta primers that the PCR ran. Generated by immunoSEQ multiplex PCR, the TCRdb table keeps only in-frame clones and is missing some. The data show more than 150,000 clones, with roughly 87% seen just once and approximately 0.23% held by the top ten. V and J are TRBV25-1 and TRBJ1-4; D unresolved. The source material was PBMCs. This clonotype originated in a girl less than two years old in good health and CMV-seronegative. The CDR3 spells CASSERTIQATNEKLFF. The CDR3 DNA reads TGTGCCAGCAGTGAACGCACCATTCAGGCAACTAATGAAAAACTGTTTTTT.